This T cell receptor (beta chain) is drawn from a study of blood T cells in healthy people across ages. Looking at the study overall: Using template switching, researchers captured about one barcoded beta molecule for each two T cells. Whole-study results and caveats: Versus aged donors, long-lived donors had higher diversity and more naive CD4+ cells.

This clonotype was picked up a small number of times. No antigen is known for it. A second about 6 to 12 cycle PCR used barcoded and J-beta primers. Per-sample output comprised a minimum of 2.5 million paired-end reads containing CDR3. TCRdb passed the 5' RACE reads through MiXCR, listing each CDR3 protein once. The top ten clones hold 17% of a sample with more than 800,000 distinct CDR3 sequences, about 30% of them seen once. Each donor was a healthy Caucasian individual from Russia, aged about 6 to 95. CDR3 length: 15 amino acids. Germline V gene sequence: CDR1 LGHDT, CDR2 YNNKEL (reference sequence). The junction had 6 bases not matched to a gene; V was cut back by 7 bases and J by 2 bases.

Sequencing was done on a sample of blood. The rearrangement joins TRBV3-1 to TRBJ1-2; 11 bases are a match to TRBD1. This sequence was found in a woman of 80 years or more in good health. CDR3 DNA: TGTGCCAGCACCCCCGGGACAGGGGGAAACTATGGCTACACCTTC. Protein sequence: CASTPGTGGNYGYTF.